The 4 T cell receptor beta chains reported below all come from one sample, sequenced in a study of T cells in Graves' hyperthyroidism and ophthalmopathy. RNA transcripts served as the template for amplifying TCR beta CDR3 regions. The TCR CDR3 was amplified in a first-round RT-PCR using the HTBI primer set. TCRdb re-analysed the multiplex PCR reads in MiXCR, keeping a single row per CDR3 protein. The sample includes approximately 590,000 distinct CDR3 sequences, more than 45% of them seen just once. The sequenced sample consisted of peripheral blood or thyroid tissue (not recorded which). These receptor sequences come from a woman aged 18-35 years with Graves' hyperthyroidism.

The V gene is TRBV7-6, the J gene TRBJ2-3; 7 nucleotides agree with TRBD2. Germline values: CDR1 SGHVS, CDR2 FNYEAQ. The CDR3 is made up of 15 amino acids. V lost 3 bases, J lost 1 base, and 4 bases stayed unmatched. CDR3 in amino acids: CASSFGGSGTDTQYF. The DNA of the CDR3 is TGTGCCAGCAGCTTCGGCGGGAGTGGCACAGATACGCAGTATTTT.

Concerning this clonotype: Likely a read error: the CDR3 ends without its conserved phenylalanine or tryptophan. The limits of the CDR3 on the DNA are not certain, so only TCRdb's listed CDR3 is given. This sequence joins TRBV2 and TRBJ1-4; the D call TRBD1 from the table was never checked on the DNA. The CDR3 spans 11 amino acids, including both terminal residues. Germline V gene lookup returns CDR1 SNHLY and CDR2 FYNNEI. The CDR3 spells CASSETSGHRV.

The chain carries TRBV10-3 and TRBJ2-7; tentative D call: TRBD2 (6 bases). This CDR3 region has 11 residues. The V end lost 5 bases, the J end lost 5 bases, and 7 bases lay between the germline ends. Germline V gene lookup returns CDR1 ENHRY and CDR2 SYGVKD. CDR3 DNA: TGTGCCATCAGTAAGCGGGACGAGCAGTACTTC. It specifies CAISKRDEQYF.

The chain carries TRBV15 and TRBJ1-1; D possibly corresponds to TRBD1 (5 bases). This CDR3 has 16 amino acids. CDR1 is LNHNV, CDR2 YYDKDF, per germline (reference sequence). The V gene lost 3 bases and the J gene lost 1 base, with 15 bases spanning the gap. CDR3 sequence: CATSSARGTANTEAFF. Here the CDR3 DNA reads TGTGCCACCAGCAGTGCTAGAGGGACGGCGAACACTGAAGCTTTCTTT.